Shown below are 5 T cell receptor beta chains from a single sample sequenced in a study of blood T cell repertoires in COVID-19. Only in-frame clones appear in the TCRdb table, and some are missing; sequencing was by immunoSEQ multiplex PCR. The sample shows 300,000 or so clones, 80% to 90% of them seen only once. The specimen sequenced was peripheral blood. The receptors were sampled from a woman aged 40 to 50 with acute or convalescent COVID-19.

The chain's CDR3 is CASSLGLETETQYF. CDR3 in DNA: TGTGCCAGCAGCTTGGGTCTGGAGACGGAGACCCAGTACTTC. The chain joins TRBV5-4 to TRBJ2-5; D unresolved. This CDR3 is 14 amino acids long. V dropped 0 bases and J dropped 5 bases, with 11 bases sitting between them. CDR1 and CDR2 (germline): SGHNT, YYREEE (reference sequence).

This clone was counted once. The V call is TRBV24-1, the J call TRBJ1-1; D remains unclear. Trimming removed 3 bases at V and 8 bases at J, with 9 bases between. CDR3 size: 12 residues. Germline values: CDR1 KGHDR, CDR2 SFDVKD. Here the CDR3 reads CATSDEVHEAFF. DNA of the CDR3: TGTGCCACCAGTGATGAGGTCCACGAAGCTTTCTTT.

This chain uses TRBV9 with TRBJ2-1; 8 nucleotides align to TRBD2. CDR1 is SGDLS and CDR2 is YYNGEE in the germline V gene. V lost 0 bases and J lost 7; bases outside the gene matches: 6. This CDR3 has 15 amino acids. CDR3 bases: TGTGCCAGCAGCGTAGAGACGGGGGGGATGAATGAGCAGTTCTTC. It specifies CASSVETGGMNEQFF.

Here the CDR3 reads CASTRPGNTIYF. In DNA, the CDR3 is TGCGCCAGCACGCGTCCAGGAAACACCATATATTTT. The gene calls are TRBV10-2 and TRBJ1-3; no firm D call. The V end was cut by 7 bases, the J end by 4 bases, with 8 bases between. The CDR3 loop spans 12 amino acids. Looked up from germline, CDR1 is WSHSY and CDR2 is SAAADI.

CDR3 coding DNA: TGTGCCAGCGGGGACAGGGACACTGAAGCTTTCTTT. The encoded protein is CASGDRDTEAFF. The V call is TRBV6-6, the J call TRBJ1-1, with 9 positions matching TRBD1. V was clipped by 8 bases and J by 3 bases; unmatched bases: 1. Germline assignment: CDR1 MNHNY and CDR2 SVGAGI (reference sequence). CDR3 length equals 12 residues.